The present entry profiles one TCR beta chain with its context. Its matching antigen is unknown. The sample belongs to a study of T cell responses to AZD1222 COVID-19 vaccine. Whole-study results and caveats: Clonal diversity was possibly underestimated, and white British individuals and females predominated among donors. Sampling captured repertoires only after the peak T cell response.

The V end lost 5 bases, the J end lost 1 base, and 6 bases lay between the germline ends. The CDR3 contains 13 residues. Germline CDR1 reads LNHDA; CDR2 reads SQIVND (reference sequence). The method was immunoSEQ multiplex PCR; TCRdb's version includes in-frame clones alone and lacks a portion of them. The sample contains 85,000 to 110,000 clones, less than 95% of which appear only once. V and J are TRBV19 and TRBJ1-5, with D uncertain. This sample comprised peripheral blood, obtained on day 0 of AZD1222 vaccination. The clonotype originates from an adult in good health. CDR3 loop: CASSSMSNQPQHF. The CDR3 coding sequence is TGTGCCAGTAGTTCTATGAGCAATCAGCCCCAGCATTTT.